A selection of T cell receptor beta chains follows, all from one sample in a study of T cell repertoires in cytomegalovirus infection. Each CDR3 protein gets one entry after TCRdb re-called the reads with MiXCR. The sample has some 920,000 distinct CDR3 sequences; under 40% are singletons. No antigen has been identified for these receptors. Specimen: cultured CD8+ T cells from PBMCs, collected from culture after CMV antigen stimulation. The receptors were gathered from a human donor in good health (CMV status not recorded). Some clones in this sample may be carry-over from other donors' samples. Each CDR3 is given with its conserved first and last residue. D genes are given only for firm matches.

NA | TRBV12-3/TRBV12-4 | CASTTEKARNEQFF
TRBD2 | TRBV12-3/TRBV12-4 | CASSLGYSGASDTQYF
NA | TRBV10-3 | CAISELGGGQETQYF
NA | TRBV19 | CASSIVLHLLHF
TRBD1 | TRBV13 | CASSYYRGRRDYGYTF
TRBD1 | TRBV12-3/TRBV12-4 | CASREKDRINQPQHF
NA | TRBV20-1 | CSARRKEGALDTQYF
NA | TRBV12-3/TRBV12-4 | CASKNARNEKLFF
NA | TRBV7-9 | CASSLAGMRYTGELFF
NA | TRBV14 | CASSQEAEDYGYTF
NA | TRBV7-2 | CASSPRWGSGTIYF
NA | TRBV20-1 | CSARDRRIEEKLFF
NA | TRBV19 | CASRGQTGPNYGYTF
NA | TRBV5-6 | CASSWRGIQGYTGELFF
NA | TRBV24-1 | CATTGTLRRSYNEQFF
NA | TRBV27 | CASSLGPLSTGYTF
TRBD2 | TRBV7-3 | CASSQSGGAKETQYF
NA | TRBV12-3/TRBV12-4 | CASSKLPGLEAFF
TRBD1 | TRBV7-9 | CASSPRTGMGSGNTIYF
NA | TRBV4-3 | CASSQVIKGRMNTEAFF
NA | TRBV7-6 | CASSPLGQMNTEAFF
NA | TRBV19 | CASSIAPTANTEAFF
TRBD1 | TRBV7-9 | CASSMPGQGFLRAYNEQFF
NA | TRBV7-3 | CASSLNMGRSQPQHF
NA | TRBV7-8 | CASSLMSGAIDTQYF
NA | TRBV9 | CASSVESSDEQFF
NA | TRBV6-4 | CASRPGDGAYEQYF
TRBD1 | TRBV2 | CASSGELTGASNQPQHF
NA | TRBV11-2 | CASSLWRQDEQYF
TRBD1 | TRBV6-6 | CASSKGQSPYNEQFF
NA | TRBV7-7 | CASSPGRRPAEAFF
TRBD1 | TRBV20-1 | CSASKGGGEQFF
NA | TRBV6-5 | CASSYHRDPAYEQYF
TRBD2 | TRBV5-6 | CASSPGLAGVFEQFF
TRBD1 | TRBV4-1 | CASSRGQGVPEQFF
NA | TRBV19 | CASRQPYNSPLHF
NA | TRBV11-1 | CASSLPGMGTDTQYF
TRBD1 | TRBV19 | CASSIKQGMNTEAFF
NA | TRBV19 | CASQGGIGELFF
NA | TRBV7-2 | CASSSILGEALNEQFF
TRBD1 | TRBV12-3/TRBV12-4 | CASSSGTGGLQPQHF
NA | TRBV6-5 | CASSYLTENTEAFF
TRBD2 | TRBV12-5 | CASLGPSAGGLKTQYF
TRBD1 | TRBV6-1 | CASSLDYLGQGARGYTF
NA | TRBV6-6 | CATKTNNEQFF
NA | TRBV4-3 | CASSQDSPPTGFSDQETQYF
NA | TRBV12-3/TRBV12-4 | CATEAGGGYGYTF
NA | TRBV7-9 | CASSLGSGGYTF
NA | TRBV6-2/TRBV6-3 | CASSYSTTAPSTYNEQFF
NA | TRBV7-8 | CASSSVEDRLDTQYF
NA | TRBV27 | CASTPGHSGELFF
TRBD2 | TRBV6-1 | CASSERVSGGYGELFF